Following are 8 T cell receptor beta chains from one sample sequenced in a study of cytomegalovirus exposure and HLA in healthy donors. Clones were read by immunoSEQ multiplex PCR, and TCRdb kept only the in-frame ones, dropping some. The data hold 100,000 or so clones, with approximately 94% observed a single time. The sample was PBMCs. The origin of the receptors is a woman between 18 and 29 years old in good health and CMV-seronegative.

The gene calls are TRBV6-6 and TRBJ2-4, with D perhaps TRBD1 (6 bases). The CDR3 consists of 15 residues. The germline CDR1 and CDR2 sequences are MNHNY and SVGAGI (reference sequence). Trimming took 5 bases from V and 0 from J, leaving 11 bases between them. CDR3 amino acids: CASSLDSEAKNIQYF. The DNA for the CDR3 is TGTGCCAGCAGTCTGGACAGTGAAGCCAAAAACATTCAGTACTTC.

The rearrangement uses TRBV2 and TRBJ2-1; D is possibly TRBD2 (6 bases). This CDR3 spans 11 amino acids. The germline V gene encodes CDR1 SNHLY and CDR2 FYNNEI. V was trimmed by 10 bases and J by 7 bases, leaving 11 bases between them. CDR3 coding DNA: TGTGCCATTACCCGGGGGAATGAGCAGTTCTTC. Protein product: CAITRGNEQFF. Complete variable domain (other parts from reference TRBV2 and TRBJ2-1): EPEVTQTPSHQVTQMGQEVILRCVPISNHLYFYWYRQILGQKVEFLVSFYNNEISEKSEIFDDQFSVERPDGSNFTLKIRSTKLEDSAMYFCAITRGNEQFFGPGTRLTVL.

The gene calls are TRBV6-5 and TRBJ1-1; D not resolved. This CDR3 has 15 residues. The germline CDR1 and CDR2 sequences are MNHEY and SVGAGI. The V end lost 6 bases, the J end lost 0 bases, and 14 bases lay between the germline ends. Here the CDR3 DNA reads TGTGCCAGCAGCCCCATGGCAAACATGAACACTGAAGCTTTCTTT. Amino acid sequence: CASSPMANMNTEAFF.

The chain links TRBV11-3 to TRBJ1-2; perhaps TRBD1 as D (5 bases). This CDR3 spans 14 amino acids. The germline V gene encodes CDR1 SGHNT and CDR2 YENEEA. V was pared by 5 bases and J by 2 bases, with 12 bases between. The CDR3 bases are TGTGCCAGCAGCGCAAGACAGAAAAACTATGGCTACACCTTC. Its translation is CASSARQKNYGYTF.

The rearrangement joins TRBV15 to TRBJ2-1; TRBD2 aligns across 11 bases. Germline-derived CDR1 and CDR2 are LNHNV and YYDKDF (reference sequence). V shed 4 bases, J shed 8 bases, and the junction held 13 bases outside the gene matches. The CDR3 loop spans 17 amino acids. In DNA, the CDR3 is TGTGCCACCAGCACCCGTCGAGATAGCGGGGGGGCCGATGAGCAGTTCTTC. It is translated as CATSTRRDSGGADEQFF.

The rearrangement joins TRBV5-1 to TRBJ2-7; 10 positions match TRBD1. This CDR3 region has 17 residues. V was clipped by 4 bases and J by 4 bases; unmatched bases: 14. From germline, CDR1 is SGHRS and CDR2 YFSETQ. This chain's CDR3 is CASSPTAAGTGDYEQYF. The CDR3, as DNA: TGCGCCAGCAGCCCAACCGCGGCCGGGACAGGGGATTACGAGCAGTACTTC.

The chain links TRBV11-2 to TRBJ2-5; TRBD2 matches at 15 bases. The J segment lost 7 bases and the V segment lost 5 bases, leaving 8 bases of the junction unmatched. Germline V gene lookup returns CDR1 SGHAT and CDR2 FQNNGV. There are 16 residues in the CDR3. The CDR3: CASSRTSGGDWATQYF. CDR3 sequence (DNA): TGTGCCAGCAGCCGGACTAGCGGGGGGGATTGGGCGACCCAGTACTTC.

V is TRBV7-2 and J is TRBJ1-1; D ambiguous. Germline values: CDR1 SGHTA, CDR2 FQGNSA. CDR3 length equals 12 residues. V was trimmed by 6 bases and J by 0 bases, leaving 5 bases between them. The CDR3 DNA follows: TGTGCCAGCAGACTTATGAACACTGAAGCTTTCTTT. This translates into CASRLMNTEAFF. Full variable domain (outside the CDR3, taken from reference TRBV7-2 and TRBJ1-1): GAGVSQSPSNKVTEKGKDVELRCDPISGHTALYWYRQSLGQGLEFLIYFQGNSAPDKSGLPSDRFSAERTGGSVSTLTIQRTQQEDSAVYLCASRLMNTEAFFGQGTRLTVV.